The 13 T cell receptor beta chains in this list originate from one sample, sequenced in a study of blood T cell repertoires in COVID-19. Libraries were prepared by immunoSEQ multiplex PCR; TCRdb keeps only in-frame clonotypes and omits some of them. The table lists tens of thousands of clones, 80% to 90% of them singletons, with 9.5% to 15% in the top ten. Material for sequencing was peripheral blood. The receptors shown here come from a human donor with active COVID-19. The donor label of this sample is uncertain.

The V call is TRBV5-1, the J call TRBJ1-2; 9 bases are shared with TRBD1. The CDR3 loop spans 15 amino acids. Germline CDR1 and CDR2: SGHRS and YFSETQ. Unmatched junction bases numbered 4, after V lost 0 bases and J lost 4 bases. As DNA, the CDR3 is TGCGCCAGCAGCTTGGACAGGGGGCGCTCCTATGGCTACACCTTC. Its protein product is CASSLDRGRSYGYTF.

The genes are TRBV11-2 and TRBJ2-1; a possible D gene is TRBD1 (6 bases). The CDR3 sequence is 19 residues long. The ends were cut back, 2 bases at V and 4 bases at J, with 24 bases in the middle. In germline, CDR1 is SGHAT, CDR2 FQNNGV. The CDR3 spells CASSLRAHSPKDRYNEQFF. The CDR3 nucleotides read TGTGCCAGCAGCTTAAGGGCCCATAGCCCCAAGGACAGATACAATGAGCAGTTCTTC.

The gene calls are TRBV6-5 and TRBJ1-3; 9 nucleotides align to TRBD1. The CDR3 length is 15 residues. Germline V CDR1 and CDR2: MNHEY, SVGAGI. The trim removed 4 bases at V and 4 bases at J, leaving 5 bases unmatched. As DNA, the CDR3 is TGTGCCAGCAGTTCCCGGACAGGGGCAGGAAACACCATATATTTT. It encodes CASSSRTGAGNTIYF.

J is TRBJ1-6 and V is TRBV12-5; 10 bases align to TRBD1. V gave up 7 bases and J gave up 9 bases; unmatched junction bases: 12. The CDR3 totals 16 residues. The germline V gene has CDR1 LGHNT and CDR2 FRNRAP. In DNA form, the CDR3 reads TGTGCTAGTGCCCGTGGTAGGGGACAGGGGATTTCACCCCTCCACTTT. Protein: CASARGRGQGISPLHF.

V is TRBV11-3 and J is TRBJ2-1; tentative D call: TRBD2 (6 bases). Germline assignment: CDR1 SGHNT and CDR2 YENEEA. V was cut by 3 bases and J by 8 bases, with 14 bases left in between. This CDR3 region has 14 residues. The CDR3 sequence is CASSLLAGMDEQFF. The DNA of the CDR3 is TGTGCCAGCAGCTTGTTGGCGGGAATGGATGAGCAGTTCTTC.

This clone was found a few times. This rearrangement joins TRBV7-9 to TRBJ1-5, with D possibly being TRBD1 (5 bases). This CDR3 region has 15 residues. Germline CDR1 reads SEHNR; CDR2 reads FQNEAQ (reference sequence). Trimming removed 5 bases at V and 8 bases at J, with 19 bases between. This chain's CDR3 is CASSLVGGVDEPQHF. The DNA for the CDR3 is TGTGCCAGCAGCCTAGTTGGAGGGGTCGATGAGCCCCAGCATTTT.

The chain is built from TRBV19 and TRBJ2-2, with D perhaps matching TRBD2 (5 bases). Trimming removed 5 bases from V and 4 bases from J, with 11 bases in between. The CDR3 runs to 14 residues. In germline, CDR1 is LNHDA, CDR2 SQIVND (reference sequence). CDR3 nucleotide sequence: TGTGCCAGTAGTGTCGGACGGGGCACCGGGGAGCTGTTTTTT. Amino acids: CASSVGRGTGELFF.

The gene calls are TRBV12-3 or TRBV12-4 and TRBJ1-1; D is ambiguous. The CDR3 consists of 12 residues. The V gene lost 6 bases and the J gene lost 0 bases, with 5 bases spanning the gap. The CDR3 protein is CASSFLNTEAFF. The CDR3 DNA sequence: TGTGCCAGCAGCTTCCTGAACACTGAAGCTTTCTTT.

V gene TRBV18 combines with J gene TRBJ2-3, with TRBD2 identical over 14 bases. Germline CDR1 and CDR2: KGHSH and LQKENI. The length of the CDR3 is 20 residues. Trimming at V came to 2 bases and at J to 0 bases, leaving 10 bases not matched to a gene. The CDR3 sequence is CASSPVIGTSGGASTDTQYF. The CDR3 DNA sequence: TGTGCCAGCTCACCAGTCATAGGGACTAGCGGGGGAGCTAGCACAGATACGCAGTATTTT.

V and J are TRBV6-2 or TRBV6-3 and TRBJ2-2; 9 bases fit TRBD1. There are 17 residues in the CDR3. With V trimmed by 0 bases and J by 5 bases, 7 bases remained unmatched. Per the germline V gene, CDR1 is MNHEY and CDR2 is SVGEGT. The CDR3 DNA is TGTGCCAGCAGTTACTCGCCCCCGGGACAGGGAACCGGGGAGCTGTTTTTT. This sequence encodes CASSYSPPGQGTGELFF.

The V call is TRBV7-9, the J call TRBJ2-1; D unclear. The V end was cut by 3 bases, the J end by 3 bases, with 9 bases between. Germline CDR1 and CDR2: SEHNR and FQNEAQ (reference sequence). The CDR3 contains 14 residues. The CDR3 loop is CASSFEASYNEQFF. CDR3 nucleotide sequence: TGTGCCAGCAGCTTTGAGGCTAGCTACAATGAGCAGTTCTTC.

The chain combines TRBV27 with TRBJ2-3; no clear D. CDR1 is MNHEY and CDR2 is SMNVEV in the germline V gene (reference sequence). There are 14 residues in the CDR3. V was pared by 6 bases and J by 2 bases, with 12 bases between. CDR3 nucleotides: TGTGCCAGCAGACCCCTACTCGCCACAGATACGCAGTATTTT. Its translation is CASRPLLATDTQYF.

V and J are TRBV28 and TRBJ1-6; D is possibly TRBD1 (5 bases). The CDR3 has 15 amino acids. Looked up from germline, CDR1 is MDHEN and CDR2 is SYDVKM. V dropped 7 bases and J dropped 0 bases, with 10 bases sitting between them. This CDR3 is CASTGGGSYNSPLHF. CDR3 DNA sequence: TGTGCCAGCACAGGCGGGGGCTCCTATAATTCACCCCTCCACTTT.